These 11 T cell receptor beta chains originate from one sample sequenced in a study of blood T cell repertoires in COVID-19. The data were produced by immunoSEQ multiplex PCR, yet TCRdb's version contains in-frame clones alone and is incomplete. The table has under 50,000 clones, roughly four fifths seen once; the top ten hold approximately 7%. Material: peripheral blood. Source of these receptors: a middle-aged man with acute or convalescent COVID-19.

The V call is TRBV28, the J call TRBJ1-5; 11 nucleotides line up with TRBD1. The V gene end was trimmed by 5 bases and the J gene end by 6 bases; junction bases not matched to a gene: 9. Germline-derived CDR1 and CDR2 are MDHEN and SYDVKM. The CDR3 has 16 amino acids. The CDR3 DNA sequence: TGTGCCAGCAGTCCCTCGGGACAGGGGGTAAGTCAGCCCCAGCATTTT. The encoded protein is CASSPSGQGVSQPQHF.

This chain links TRBV7-3 with TRBJ2-1; 8 positions agree with TRBD2. Germline lookup yields CDR1 SGHTA and CDR2 FQGTGA. The CDR3 is made up of 15 amino acids. J was trimmed by 4 bases and V by 3 bases; bases with no gene match: 5. The chain's CDR3 is CASSFTGGSYNEQFF. The CDR3 DNA reads TGTGCCAGCAGCTTTACGGGGGGGTCTTACAATGAGCAGTTCTTC.

V usage is TRBV11-3 and J usage is TRBJ2-3; possibly TRBD2 for D (6 bases). CDR1 and CDR2 (germline): SGHNT, YENEEA. This CDR3 is built from 15 residues. The V end was cut by 1 base, the J end by 1 base, with 9 bases between. The CDR3: CASSLGSGGTDTQYF. Here the CDR3 DNA reads TGTGCCAGCAGCTTAGGGTCGGGGGGCACAGATACGCAGTATTTT.

This sequence joins TRBV5-1 and TRBJ2-2; D may be TRBD2 (6 bases). The germline gives CDR1 SGHRS, CDR2 YFSETQ. Trimming stripped 6 bases from V and 8 bases from J, with 20 bases between. The CDR3 spans 15 residues. Here the CDR3 reads CASNTGTPEGGELFF. CDR3 DNA sequence: TGCGCCAGCAACACCGGGACTCCTGAGGGTGGGGAGCTGTTTTTT.

This chain joins TRBV7-2 and TRBJ2-1; D might be TRBD1 (5 bases). Germline assignment: CDR1 SGHTA and CDR2 FQGNSA. Trimming stripped 2 bases from V and 7 bases from J, with 12 bases between. There are 14 residues in the CDR3. CDR3: CASSLQGTGNEQFF. CDR3 DNA sequence: TGTGCCAGCAGCTTACAAGGCACAGGAAATGAGCAGTTCTTC.

The J gene is TRBJ1-5, the V gene TRBV28; the match to TRBD1 covers 8 bases. This CDR3 contains 16 residues. Germline CDR1 is MDHEN and CDR2 is SYDVKM. Trimming cost V 3 bases and J 7 bases; bases outside gene matches: 11. The CDR3 protein is CASSFLSGGKGQPQHF. In DNA form, the CDR3 reads TGTGCCAGCAGTTTTTTATCAGGGGGCAAGGGACAGCCCCAGCATTTT.

The chain carries TRBV5-4 and TRBJ2-5, with 7 positions matching TRBD1. Germline CDR1 is SGHNT and CDR2 is YYREEE (reference sequence). The V segment lost 4 bases and the J segment 5 bases; nucleotides outside the gene matches: 8. CDR3 length: 14 amino acids. CDR3 amino acids: CASSRQGASETQYF. The CDR3 DNA is TGTGCCAGCAGCCGACAGGGAGCTTCGGAGACCCAGTACTTC. Filled out from reference TRBV5-4 and TRBJ2-5, the complete variable domain reads ETGVTQSPTHLIKTRGQQVTLRCSSQSGHNTVSWYQQALGQGPQFIFQYYREEENGRGNFPPRFSGLQFPNYSSELNVNALELDDSALYLCASSRQGASETQYFGPGTRLLVL.

The V gene is TRBV5-1, the J gene TRBJ2-2, with 7 bases aligning to TRBD1. V lost 3 bases and J lost 4; bases outside the gene matches: 3. Per the germline V gene, CDR1 is SGHRS and CDR2 is YFSETQ. The CDR3 consists of 14 residues. The CDR3 DNA is TGCGCCAGCAGCTCGGACAGGCTCACCGGGGAGCTGTTTTTT. Encoded protein: CASSSDRLTGELFF.

The rearrangement links TRBV4-3 to TRBJ1-1; 7 bases are shared with TRBD1. Trimming cost V 4 bases and J 8 bases; bases outside gene matches: 4. The CDR3 is made up of 12 amino acids. CDR1 LGHNA and CDR2 YSLEER come from the germline V gene. CDR3 bases: TGCGCCAGCAGCCCGCGGACAGGAGAAGCTTTCTTT. Its protein product is CASSPRTGEAFF.

This sequence joins TRBV19 and TRBJ2-7; D is possibly TRBD2 (5 bases). CDR3 length equals 12 residues. Deletions cut 8 bases from V and 6 bases from J, with 14 bases between. Germline V gives CDR1 LNHDA, CDR2 SQIVND (reference sequence). The CDR3 coding sequence is TGTGCCAGTTCGGACTTGAATCGCGAGCAGTACTTC. Encoded protein: CASSDLNREQYF.

J is TRBJ2-6 and V is TRBV24-1, with D possibly matching TRBD1 (6 bases). The germline gives CDR1 KGHDR, CDR2 SFDVKD. Trimming stripped 4 bases from V and 4 bases from J, with 16 bases between. The CDR3 extends over 17 amino acids. The CDR3 region is CATSDPGRGRGANVLTF. The DNA of the CDR3 is TGTGCCACCAGTGACCCGGGCAGGGGTAGAGGGGCCAACGTCCTGACTTTC.